This T cell receptor (beta chain) was sequenced in a study of blood T cell repertoires in COVID-19. Study context: Sites across the United States, Italy and Spain contributed samples from acute and convalescent COVID-19. PBMCs, B-cell-depleted T cells, or T cells provided the cDNA or gDNA that made up the material.

Original processing notes: Estimated nucleated cell counts came from reference gene primer amplification. Sequencing used immunoSEQ multiplex PCR; TCRdb keeps in-frame clones, though not all of them. V and J calls and clone size are those listed in that table; D and trimming were worked out from the DNA. Found here are about 310,000 clones, more than 75% of them singletons; the top ten hold 1%. Germline-derived CDR1 and CDR2 are MNHEY and SVGAGI. CDR3 length: 15 amino acids. V lost 6 bases to trimming and J lost 0 bases, with 15 bases between them. The sample holds a few counts of this clone. The rearrangement joins TRBV6-5 to TRBJ2-7; tentative D call: TRBD2 (6 bases). The receptor's source is a man between 45 and 60 years old with active or convalescent COVID-19. Sequenced material: peripheral blood. CDR3 in amino acids: CASRKETGDSYEQYF. CDR3 sequence (DNA): TGTGCCAGCAGAAAGGAAACGGGGGACTCCTACGAGCAGTACTTC.